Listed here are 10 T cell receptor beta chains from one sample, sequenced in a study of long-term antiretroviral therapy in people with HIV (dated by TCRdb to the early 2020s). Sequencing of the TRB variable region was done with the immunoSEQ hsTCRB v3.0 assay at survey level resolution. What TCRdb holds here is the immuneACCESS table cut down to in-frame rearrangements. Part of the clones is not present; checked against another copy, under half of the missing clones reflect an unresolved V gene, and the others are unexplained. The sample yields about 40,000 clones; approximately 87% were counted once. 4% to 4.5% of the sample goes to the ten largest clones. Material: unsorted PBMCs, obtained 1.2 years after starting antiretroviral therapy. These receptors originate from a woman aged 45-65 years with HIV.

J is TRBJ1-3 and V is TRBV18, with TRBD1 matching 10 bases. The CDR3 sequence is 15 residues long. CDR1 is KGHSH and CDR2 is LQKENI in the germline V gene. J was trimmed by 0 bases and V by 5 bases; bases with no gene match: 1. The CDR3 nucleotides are TGTGCCAGCTCAGACAGGGGGCACTCTGGAAACACCATATATTTT. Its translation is CASSDRGHSGNTIYF.

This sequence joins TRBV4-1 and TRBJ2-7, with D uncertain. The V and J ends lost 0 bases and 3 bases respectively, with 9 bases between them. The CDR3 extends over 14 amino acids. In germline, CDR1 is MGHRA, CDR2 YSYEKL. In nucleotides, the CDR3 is TGCGCCAGCAGCCAAGAGGCCAGGAACTACGAGCAGTACTTC. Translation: CASSQEARNYEQYF.

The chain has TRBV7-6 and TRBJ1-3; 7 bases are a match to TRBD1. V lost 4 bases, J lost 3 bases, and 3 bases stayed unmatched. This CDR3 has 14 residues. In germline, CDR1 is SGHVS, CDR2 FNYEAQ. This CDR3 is CASSSQGDGNTIYF. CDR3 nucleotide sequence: TGTGCCAGCAGCTCGCAGGGGGATGGAAACACCATATATTTT.

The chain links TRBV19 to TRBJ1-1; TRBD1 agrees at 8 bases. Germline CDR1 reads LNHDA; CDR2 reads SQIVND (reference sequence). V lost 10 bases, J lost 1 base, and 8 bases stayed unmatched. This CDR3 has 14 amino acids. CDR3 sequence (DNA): TGTGCCACGACCTACAGGGGGGGGAACACTGAAGCTTTCTTT. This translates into CATTYRGGNTEAFF.

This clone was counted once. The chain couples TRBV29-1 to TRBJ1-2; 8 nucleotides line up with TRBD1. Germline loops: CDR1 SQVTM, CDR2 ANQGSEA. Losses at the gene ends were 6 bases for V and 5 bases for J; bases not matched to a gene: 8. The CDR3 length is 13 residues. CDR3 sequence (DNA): TGCAGCGTCAGGACAGGGATGGGGTATGGCTACACCTTC. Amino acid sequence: CSVRTGMGYGYTF.

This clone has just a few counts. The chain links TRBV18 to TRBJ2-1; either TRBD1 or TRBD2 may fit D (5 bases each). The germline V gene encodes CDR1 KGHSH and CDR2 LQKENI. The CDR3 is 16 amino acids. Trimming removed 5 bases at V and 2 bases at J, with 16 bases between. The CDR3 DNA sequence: TGTGCCAGCTCAGCCATTGATCAGGGACCCTACAATGAGCAGTTCTTC. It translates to CASSAIDQGPYNEQFF. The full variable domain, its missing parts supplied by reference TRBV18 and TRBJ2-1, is NAGVMQNPRHLVRRRGQEARLRCSPMKGHSHVYWYRQLPEEGLKFMVYLQKENIIDESGMPKERFSAEFPKEGPSILRIQQVVRGDSAAYFCASSAIDQGPYNEQFFGPGTRLTVL.

Here the CDR3 DNA reads TGTGCCAGCAGCGAAGCAAGTACCGGGGAGCTGTTTTTT. Encoded protein: CASSEASTGELFF. This sequence joins TRBV11-3 and TRBJ2-2, with D unresolved. The CDR3 covers 13 residues. From germline, CDR1 is SGHNT and CDR2 YENEEA. The ends were cut back, 5 bases at V and 5 bases at J, with 9 bases in the middle.

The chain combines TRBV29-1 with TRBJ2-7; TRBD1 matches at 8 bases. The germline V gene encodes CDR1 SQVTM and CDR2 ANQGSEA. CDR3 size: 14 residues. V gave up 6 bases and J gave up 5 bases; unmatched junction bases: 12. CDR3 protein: CSVMSGQGGDEQYF. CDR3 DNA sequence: TGCAGCGTGATGAGCGGACAGGGTGGGGACGAGCAGTACTTC.

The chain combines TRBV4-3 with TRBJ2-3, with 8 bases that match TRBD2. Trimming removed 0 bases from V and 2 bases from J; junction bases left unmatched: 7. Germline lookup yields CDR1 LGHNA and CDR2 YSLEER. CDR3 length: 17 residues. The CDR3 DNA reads TGCGCCAGCAGCCAAGATCCGCTAGCGGGTATCACAGATACGCAGTATTTT. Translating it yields CASSQDPLAGITDTQYF.

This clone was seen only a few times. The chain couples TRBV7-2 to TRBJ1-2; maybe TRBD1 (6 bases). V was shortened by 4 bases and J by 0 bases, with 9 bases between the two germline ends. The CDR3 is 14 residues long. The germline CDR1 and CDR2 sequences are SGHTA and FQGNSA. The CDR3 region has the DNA TGTGCCAGCAGCTCTTACAGGGCTAACTATGGCTACACCTTC. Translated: CASSSYRANYGYTF.